Here is one T cell receptor beta chain with its context. Its antigen is undetermined. The sample belongs to a study of cytomegalovirus exposure and HLA in healthy donors. Looking at the study overall: Researchers previously reported finding fewer than 140 million unique TCR beta sequences from 150 million to 200 million T cells. Study-wide points: The study found most TCR sequences rare, yet found some public TCRs in many donors. Highly shared sequence variants in one cluster were likely a sequencing artifact.

Though probably carrying unrecorded immune exposures, donors were nominally healthy at sampling. Both 60 Vbeta primers and 13 Jbeta primers went into the PCR. The protocol was immunoSEQ multiplex PCR, while the TCRdb copy is restricted to in-frame clones and leaves out a portion. Among approximately 190,000 clones listed, 81% were seen once. The V segment lost 3 bases and the J segment 4 bases; nucleotides outside the gene matches: 15. Per germline, CDR1 SGHRS and CDR2 YFSETQ. The CDR3 is 18 amino acids. The material sequenced was PBMCs. This chain joins TRBV5-1 and TRBJ1-2; TRBD1 agrees at 10 bases. The sequence came from a man between 45 and 60 years old in good health and CMV-seronegative. CDR3 sequence reads: CASSSRNGTGDGLYGYTF. DNA for the CDR3: TGCGCCAGCAGCTCACGCAACGGGACAGGGGACGGACTCTATGGCTACACCTTC. Based on the CDR3 plus reference TRBV5-1 and TRBJ1-2, the full variable domain is KAGVTQTPRYLIKTRGQQVTLSCSPISGHRSVSWYQQTPGQGLQFLFEYFSETQRNKGNFPGRFSGRQFSNSRSEMNVSTLELGDSALYLCASSSRNGTGDGLYGYTFGSGTRLTVV.